These T cell receptor beta chains were read from a single sample in a study of T cell responses to AZD1222 COVID-19 vaccine. The method was immunoSEQ multiplex PCR; TCRdb's version includes in-frame clones alone and lacks a portion of them. The table lists some 160,000 clones, approximately 93% of them singletons. The sequencing used peripheral blood, collected on day 0 of AZD1222 vaccination. All receptors derive from an adult in good health. The CDR3 runs from the conserved cysteine through the conserved F or W. Each record gives: J gene, D gene, clone size, V gene, CDR3 protein, CDR3 DNA. A D gene is named only where the DNA matches it firmly. Clone size is given for some rows only: seen once, a few or many times, or a class if the clone is expanded.

j_call: TRBJ1-5
d_call: .
clone_size: .
v_call: TRBV28
cdr3_aa: CASSFWRGPGNQPQHF
cdr3_nt: TGTGCCAGCAGTTTTTGGAGGGGTCCGGGCAATCAGCCCCAGCATTTT

j_call: TRBJ1-1
d_call: .
clone_size: once
v_call: TRBV9
cdr3_aa: CASSNRAEDTEAFF
cdr3_nt: TGTGCCAGCAGCAACAGGGCAGAGGACACTGAAGCTTTCTTT

j_call: TRBJ2-7
d_call: .
clone_size: .
v_call: TRBV28
cdr3_aa: CASSRRGGWRGRSNEQYF
cdr3_nt: TGTGCCAGCAGCCGCAGGGGAGGGTGGCGGGGTCGGTCTAACGAGCAGTACTTC

j_call: TRBJ1-1
d_call: TRBD1
clone_size: .
v_call: TRBV6-6
cdr3_aa: CASRYPGQGANTEAFF
cdr3_nt: TGTGCCAGCAGGTACCCGGGACAGGGGGCGAACACTGAAGCTTTCTTT

j_call: TRBJ1-4
d_call: TRBD1
clone_size: .
v_call: TRBV27
cdr3_aa: CASSLTPTGLGEKLFF
cdr3_nt: TGTGCCAGCAGTTTAACGCCGACAGGGTTGGGGGAAAAACTGTTTTTT

j_call: TRBJ2-3
d_call: TRBD2
clone_size: .
v_call: TRBV4-2
cdr3_aa: CASSSSGPSGDTQYF
cdr3_nt: TGTGCCAGCAGCTCTAGCGGACCCTCCGGAGATACGCAGTATTTT

j_call: TRBJ1-2
d_call: .
clone_size: .
v_call: TRBV28
cdr3_aa: CASSSTDYGYTF
cdr3_nt: TGTGCCAGCAGTTCGACTGACTATGGCTACACCTTC

j_call: TRBJ2-7
d_call: TRBD1
clone_size: .
v_call: TRBV2
cdr3_aa: CASSEWSQGDEQYF
cdr3_nt: TGTGCCAGCAGTGAATGGTCACAGGGGGACGAGCAGTACTTC

j_call: TRBJ1-4
d_call: .
clone_size: .
v_call: TRBV19
cdr3_aa: CASSIGWATTNEKLFF
cdr3_nt: TGTGCCAGTAGTATAGGTTGGGCAACAACTAATGAAAAACTGTTTTTT

j_call: TRBJ1-5
d_call: .
clone_size: once
v_call: TRBV6-5
cdr3_aa: CASSYSGQSNQPQHF
cdr3_nt: TGTGCCAGCAGTTACTCCGGACAGTCCAATCAGCCCCAGCATTTT

j_call: TRBJ1-1
d_call: TRBD1
clone_size: .
v_call: TRBV5-5
cdr3_aa: CASSWGQGDTEAFF
cdr3_nt: TGTGCCAGCAGCTGGGGACAGGGAGATACTGAAGCTTTCTTT

j_call: TRBJ2-3
d_call: TRBD2
clone_size: few
v_call: TRBV7-2
cdr3_aa: CASSLGGSQADTQYF
cdr3_nt: TGTGCCAGCAGCCTGGGGGGGAGTCAAGCAGATACGCAGTATTTT

j_call: TRBJ2-7
d_call: .
clone_size: .
v_call: TRBV11-2
cdr3_aa: CASSLGGAKYEQYF
cdr3_nt: TGTGCCAGCAGCTTAGGGGGGGCGAAATACGAGCAGTACTTC

j_call: TRBJ2-5
d_call: TRBD1
clone_size: .
v_call: TRBV3-1/TRBV3-2
cdr3_aa: CASSQYSGGGETQYF
cdr3_nt: TGTGCCAGCAGCCAGTACTCAGGGGGCGGAGAGACCCAGTACTTC

j_call: TRBJ1-6
d_call: TRBD1
clone_size: .
v_call: TRBV28
cdr3_aa: CASDLPGGTPLHF
cdr3_nt: TGTGCCAGCGATCTGCCAGGGGGCACACCCCTCCACTTT

j_call: TRBJ1-1
d_call: .
clone_size: .
v_call: TRBV12-3/TRBV12-4
cdr3_aa: CASSSDKNTEAFF
cdr3_nt: TGTGCCAGCAGTTCCGACAAGAACACTGAAGCTTTCTTT

j_call: TRBJ1-2
d_call: .
clone_size: .
v_call: TRBV7-9
cdr3_aa: CASSSINPGGYTF
cdr3_nt: TGTGCCAGCAGCAGCATCAATCCCGGGGGCTACACCTTC

j_call: TRBJ1-1
d_call: .
clone_size: once
v_call: TRBV4-3
cdr3_aa: CASSQERNTGAFF
cdr3_nt: TGCGCCAGCAGCCAAGAACGCAACACAGGGGCTTTCTTT

j_call: TRBJ2-5
d_call: .
clone_size: .
v_call: TRBV5-1
cdr3_aa: CASSFTGEAETQYF
cdr3_nt: TGCGCCAGCAGCTTCACAGGGGAGGCAGAGACCCAGTACTTC

j_call: TRBJ1-4
d_call: .
clone_size: .
v_call: TRBV5-1
cdr3_aa: CASSLELQGGGGKLFF
cdr3_nt: TGCGCCAGCAGCTTGGAATTACAGGGCGGGGGAGGAAAACTGTTTTTT

j_call: TRBJ1-4
d_call: .
clone_size: .
v_call: TRBV28
cdr3_aa: CASTPSGLTNEKLFF
cdr3_nt: TGTGCCAGCACCCCCTCGGGGTTGACTAATGAAAAACTGTTTTTT

j_call: TRBJ1-4
d_call: .
clone_size: .
v_call: TRBV5-1
cdr3_aa: CASSATGRAREELFF
cdr3_nt: TGCGCCAGCAGCGCCACAGGGAGGGCCCGTGAAGAACTGTTTTTT

j_call: TRBJ1-6
d_call: TRBD1
clone_size: .
v_call: TRBV6-6
cdr3_aa: CASSLGQGTWLGNSPLHF
cdr3_nt: TGTGCCAGCAGTCTGGGACAGGGAACATGGTTGGGTAATTCACCCCTCCACTTT